The rows below give T cell receptor beta chains drawn from one sample of a study of T cells in Graves' hyperthyroidism and ophthalmopathy. TCRdb passed the multiplex PCR reads through MiXCR, listing each CDR3 protein once. The data contain hundreds of thousands of distinct CDR3 sequences, roughly 16% of them singletons. The sequenced material came from blood. The receptors were sampled from a woman younger than 45 with Graves' hyperthyroidism. Both conserved end residues are part of each CDR3. The D gene is left open where the match is weak. Only part of the rows carry a size: once, few, many, or a class if the clone is expanded.

TRBJ2-5	TRBV12-3/TRBV12-4	many	-	16	CASSFGRRDTQETQYF	TGTGCCAGCAGTTTCGGGCGCCGGGACACTCAAGAGACCCAGTACTTC
TRBJ2-5	TRBV10-3	few	-	13	CAISDRREETQYF	TGTGCCATCAGTGATAGGAGAGAGGAGACCCAGTACTTC
TRBJ2-1	TRBV9	-	TRBD2	17	CASSVLRGEALASEQFF	TGTGCCAGCAGCGTCCTCCGGGGGGAGGCACTCGCCAGTGAGCAGTTCTTC
TRBJ1-1	TRBV12-3/TRBV12-4	few	-	17	CASSLGRIGRVNTEAFF	TGTGCCAGCAGTTTAGGCCGGATAGGGAGAGTAAACACTGAAGCTTTCTTT
TRBJ2-5	TRBV20-1	many	-	11	CSAREGETQYF	TGCAGTGCTAGAGAGGGAGAGACCCAGTACTTC
TRBJ2-1	TRBV7-2	-	TRBD2	16	CASSRLPGTSHNEQFF	TGTGCCAGCAGCCGTCTTCCCGGGACTAGCCACAATGAGCAGTTCTTC
TRBJ1-6	TRBV2	-	-	12	CAGGGNGSPLHF	TGTGCCGGCGGGGGCAATGGATCACCCCTCCACTTT
TRBJ2-7	TRBV5-5	many	-	13	CASSQPGVHEQYF	TGTGCCAGCAGCCAACCAGGGGTCCACGAGCAGTACTTC
TRBJ1-1	TRBV15	many	-	13	CATSIPPGTEAFF	TGTGCCACCAGCATACCGCCCGGGACTGAAGCTTTCTTT
TRBJ2-3	TRBV20-1	-	TRBD2	16	CSAPGLGSGRASRQYF	TGCAGTGCCCCCGGGTTGGGAAGCGGGAGGGCCAGCCGGCAGTATTTT
TRBJ2-7	TRBV5-6	-	TRBD2	15	CASSPATSGSYEQYF	TGTGCCAGCAGCCCAGCGACTAGCGGGAGTTACGAGCAGTACTTC
TRBJ2-7	TRBV28	-	-	14	CASRPDSDYYEQYF	TGTGCCAGCAGACCGGACAGCGACTACTACGAGCAGTACTTC
TRBJ2-7	TRBV6-2/TRBV6-3	-	-	12	CASRTAIGEQYF	TGTGCCAGCAGAACCGCGATCGGCGAGCAGTACTTC
TRBJ2-1	TRBV9	few	-	19	CASSPWQVYGGRLYNEQFF	TGTGCCAGCAGCCCTTGGCAGGTCTACGGGGGACGTCTATACAATGAGCAGTTCTTC
TRBJ2-5	TRBV20-1	-	TRBD1	13	CSARWDRGETQYF	TGCAGTGCTAGATGGGACAGGGGAGAGACCCAGTACTTC
TRBJ1-2	TRBV11-2	many	TRBD1	14	CASSYGQAKSGYTF	TGTGCCAGCAGCTATGGACAGGCTAAGAGTGGCTACACCTTC
TRBJ1-3	TRBV28	many	-	15	CASSLTQDSGNTIYF	TGTGCCAGCAGTTTAACACAAGACTCTGGAAACACCATATATTTT
TRBJ2-3	TRBV7-9	many	-	16	CASSLEGQGFTDTQYF	TGTGCCAGCAGCTTAGAAGGCCAGGGATTCACAGATACGCAGTATTTT
TRBJ2-3	TRBV28	many	-	15	CASSVGGRYTDTQYF	TGTGCCAGCAGTGTTGGGGGGCGATACACAGATACGCAGTATTTT
TRBJ2-5	TRBV30	few	-	12	CAWSPLFETQYF	TGTGCCTGGAGCCCCCTTTTCGAGACCCAGTACTTC
TRBJ1-1	TRBV5-1	-	-	17	CASSLIVGITRGTEAFF	TGCGCCAGCAGCTTGATCGTCGGAATCACAAGAGGGACTGAAGCTTTCTTT
TRBJ2-1	TRBV29-1	many	TRBD2	14	CSVRGTSGNNEQFF	TGCAGCGTTAGAGGGACTAGCGGGAATAATGAGCAGTTCTTC
TRBJ1-5	TRBV28	many	-	14	CASSFIGNGQPQHF	TGTGCCAGCAGTTTCATAGGGAATGGACAGCCCCAGCATTTT
TRBJ1-5	TRBV6-5	-	TRBD1	17	CASRYSPDRGGNQPQHF	TGTGCCAGCAGATACTCCCCGGACAGGGGGGGCAATCAGCCCCAGCATTTT
TRBJ2-3	TRBV20-1	few	TRBD2	14	CSARGGTSTDTQYF	TGCAGTGCTAGAGGGGGGACTAGCACCGATACGCAGTATTTT
TRBJ2-7	TRBV11-2	-	TRBD2	16	CASSLVRLAQHYEQYF	TGTGCCAGCAGCTTAGTGAGACTAGCCCAACACTACGAGCAGTACTTC
TRBJ2-3	TRBV20-1	few	TRBD1	15	CSARDPGQGPDTQYF	TGCAGTGCTAGAGATCCGGGACAGGGCCCAGATACGCAGTATTTT
TRBJ2-3	TRBV19	many	-	13	CASSIVGTDTQYF	TGTGCCAGTAGTATAGTGGGCACAGATACGCAGTATTTT
TRBJ2-2	TRBV12-3/TRBV12-4	-	-	17	CASSAAPGAPDTGELFF	TGTGCCAGCAGTGCCGCCCCAGGGGCTCCGGACACCGGGGAGCTGTTTTTT
TRBJ2-7	TRBV6-2/TRBV6-3	few	-	13	CASSYGVHGEQYF	TGTGCCAGCAGTTATGGGGTACATGGGGAGCAGTACTTC
TRBJ1-3	TRBV12-3/TRBV12-4	-	-	16	CASSLGVPSSGNTIYF	TGTGCCAGCAGTTTAGGTGTGCCTTCCTCTGGAAACACCATATATTTT
TRBJ2-5	TRBV6-1	few	-	11	CASTKRETQYF	TGTGCCAGCACCAAAAGAGAGACCCAGTACTTC
TRBJ1-2	TRBV5-6	-	-	16	CASSLSTDLLLYGYTF	TGTGCCAGCAGCTTGTCAACAGACCTTTTACTCTATGGCTACACCTTC
TRBJ1-1	TRBV11-3	many	TRBD1	15	CASSPPGQMNTEAFF	TGTGCCAGCAGCCCGCCGGGACAGATGAACACTGAAGCTTTCTTT
TRBJ2-1	TRBV20-1	-	TRBD2	14	CSASNGRSHNEQFF	TGCAGTGCTAGTAACGGGAGGAGCCACAATGAGCAGTTCTTC
TRBJ2-1	TRBV28	many	-	16	CASSSFRQARYNEQFF	TGTGCCAGCAGTTCATTTAGACAGGCCCGCTACAATGAGCAGTTCTTC
TRBJ2-5	TRBV6-1	-	-	14	CAGSPPGVDETQYF	TGTGCCGGCAGTCCCCCGGGGGTTGACGAGACCCAGTACTTC
TRBJ2-2	TRBV30	many	-	13	CAWNLPPSGELFF	TGTGCCTGGAACCTTCCCCCGTCCGGGGAGCTGTTTTTT
TRBJ2-1	TRBV28	many	TRBD1	17	CASSMWGGTALNNEQFF	TGTGCCAGCAGTATGTGGGGTGGGACAGCCCTTAACAATGAGCAGTTCTTC
TRBJ1-2	TRBV7-8	few	-	15	CASSLSRTANYGYTF	TGTGCCAGCAGCTTATCTCGGACAGCTAACTATGGCTACACCTTC